This is a list of T cell receptor beta chains from one sample in a study of blood T cell repertoires in COVID-19. Here immunoSEQ multiplex PCR was the method, and the copy in TCRdb shows in-frame clones only, minus some. This sample carries approximately 670,000 clones, about 90% of them seen once, and the ten largest clones take about 0.26%. The sequenced sample was peripheral blood. Receptors were obtained from a woman aged 18-35 years with acute or convalescent COVID-19. The CDR3 runs from the conserved cysteine through the conserved F or W.

j_gene: TRBJ1-2; v_gene: TRBV11-2; CDR3aa: CASSSDSTVSGYTF
j_gene: TRBJ1-2; v_gene: TRBV6-5; CDR3aa: CASSLTTTGVGYGYTF
j_gene: TRBJ2-3; v_gene: TRBV27; CDR3aa: CASSPRGLAGDTQYF
j_gene: TRBJ1-2; v_gene: TRBV4-3; CDR3aa: CASSPLEVRADGYTF
j_gene: TRBJ2-1; v_gene: TRBV7-9; CDR3aa: CASSPWTGGVDEQFF
j_gene: TRBJ1-1; v_gene: TRBV10-3; CDR3aa: CAISEGDRVEAFF
j_gene: TRBJ1-2; v_gene: TRBV6-4; CDR3aa: CASSDSVEGDYTF
j_gene: TRBJ1-5; v_gene: TRBV27; CDR3aa: CASSPAQGGQPQHF
j_gene: TRBJ2-7; v_gene: TRBV6-6; CDR3aa: CASRWENYEQYF
j_gene: TRBJ2-7; v_gene: TRBV29-1; CDR3aa: CSVSRTGRSGVYEQYF
j_gene: TRBJ2-2; v_gene: TRBV9; CDR3aa: CASSVRLARDTGELFF
j_gene: TRBJ1-3; v_gene: TRBV10-3; CDR3aa: CAISEVGVQGAGGNTIYF
j_gene: TRBJ2-7; v_gene: TRBV6-5; CDR3aa: CASRSARQGWYF
j_gene: TRBJ2-5; v_gene: TRBV7-2; CDR3aa: CASSLGGMTETQYF
j_gene: TRBJ1-5; v_gene: TRBV5-4; CDR3aa: CASRFLYSNQPQHF
j_gene: TRBJ2-3; v_gene: TRBV15; CDR3aa: CATSETSGGSPDTQYF
j_gene: TRBJ2-3; v_gene: TRBV3-1/TRBV3-2; CDR3aa: CASSPKAGGPSDTQYF
j_gene: TRBJ1-2; v_gene: TRBV12-5; CDR3aa: CASGFGLQGAQFDPPWLIF
j_gene: TRBJ2-6; v_gene: TRBV5-1; CDR3aa: CASRNGGTGILSGANVLTF
j_gene: TRBJ1-1; v_gene: TRBV18; CDR3aa: CASSPWDRGANTEAFF
j_gene: TRBJ1-5; v_gene: TRBV10-3; CDR3aa: CAIKGGTGTSNQPQHF
j_gene: TRBJ1-1; v_gene: TRBV5-1; CDR3aa: CASTDSPPTGAFF
j_gene: TRBJ1-2; v_gene: TRBV2; CDR3aa: CASRTGTGGGGYGYTF
j_gene: TRBJ1-2; v_gene: TRBV6-5; CDR3aa: CASSKWTLDGYTF
j_gene: TRBJ1-5; v_gene: TRBV5-6; CDR3aa: CASSLGSGGDQPQHF
j_gene: TRBJ1-2; v_gene: TRBV10-3; CDR3aa: CAISESRGQGNYGYTF
j_gene: TRBJ1-2; v_gene: TRBV29-1; CDR3aa: CSVARASGYTF
j_gene: TRBJ2-1; v_gene: TRBV6-4; CDR3aa: CASSDSPGTDNEQFF
j_gene: TRBJ1-5; v_gene: TRBV7-2; CDR3aa: CASSATSTGGFNQPQHF
j_gene: TRBJ1-1; v_gene: TRBV19; CDR3aa: CASSIGPTVDTEAFF
j_gene: TRBJ1-2; v_gene: TRBV10-2; CDR3aa: CASSEYGGYGYTF
j_gene: TRBJ1-2; v_gene: TRBV9; CDR3aa: CASSEGRGRAWDYYGYTF
j_gene: TRBJ2-5; v_gene: TRBV2; CDR3aa: CASSEAMAGGQETQYF
j_gene: TRBJ2-7; v_gene: TRBV20-1; CDR3aa: CSASSGGAYEQYF
j_gene: TRBJ1-6; v_gene: TRBV28; CDR3aa: CASTPRTTGDSPLHF
j_gene: TRBJ1-2; v_gene: TRBV2; CDR3aa: CASSPGEGYGYTF